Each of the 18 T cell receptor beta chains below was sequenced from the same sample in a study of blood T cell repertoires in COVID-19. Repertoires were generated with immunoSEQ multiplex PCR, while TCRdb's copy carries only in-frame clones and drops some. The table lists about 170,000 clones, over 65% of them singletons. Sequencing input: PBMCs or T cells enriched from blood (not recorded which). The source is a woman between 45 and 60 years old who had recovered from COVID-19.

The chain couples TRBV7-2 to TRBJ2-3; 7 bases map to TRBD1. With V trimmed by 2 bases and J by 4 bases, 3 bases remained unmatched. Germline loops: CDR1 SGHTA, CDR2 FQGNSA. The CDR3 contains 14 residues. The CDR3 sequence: CASSLRQGADTQYF. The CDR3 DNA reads TGTGCCAGCAGCTTAAGACAGGGCGCAGATACGCAGTATTTT.

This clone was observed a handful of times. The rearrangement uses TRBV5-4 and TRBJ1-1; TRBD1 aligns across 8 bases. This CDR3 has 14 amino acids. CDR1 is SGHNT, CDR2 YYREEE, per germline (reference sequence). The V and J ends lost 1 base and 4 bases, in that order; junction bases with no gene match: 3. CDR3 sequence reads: CASSLIQGATEAFF. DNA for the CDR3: TGTGCCAGCAGCTTGATCCAGGGGGCCACTGAAGCTTTCTTT.

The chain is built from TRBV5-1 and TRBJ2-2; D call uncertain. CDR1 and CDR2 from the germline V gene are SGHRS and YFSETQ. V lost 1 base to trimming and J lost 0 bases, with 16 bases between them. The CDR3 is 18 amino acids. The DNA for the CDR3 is TGCGCCAGCAGCTTGCTGGCCAGACAATACGCGAACACCGGGGAGCTGTTTTTT. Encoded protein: CASSLLARQYANTGELFF. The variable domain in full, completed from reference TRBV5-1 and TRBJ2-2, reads KAGVTQTPRYLIKTRGQQVTLSCSPISGHRSVSWYQQTPGQGLQFLFEYFSETQRNKGNFPGRFSGRQFSNSRSEMNVSTLELGDSALYLCASSLLARQYANTGELFFGEGSRLTVL.

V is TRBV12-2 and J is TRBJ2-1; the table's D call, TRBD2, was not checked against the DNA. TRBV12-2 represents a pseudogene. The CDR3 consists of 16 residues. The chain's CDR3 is CASRGDGTQNPHEQFF. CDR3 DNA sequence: TGTGCAAGTCGCGGAGACGGGACTCAAAATCCCCATGAGCAGTTCTTC.

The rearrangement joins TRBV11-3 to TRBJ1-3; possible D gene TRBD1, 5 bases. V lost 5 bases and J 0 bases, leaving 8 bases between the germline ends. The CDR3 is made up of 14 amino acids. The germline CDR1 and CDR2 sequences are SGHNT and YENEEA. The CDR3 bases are TGTGCCAGCAGCGACAGAGTCTCTGGAAACACCATATATTTT. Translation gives CASSDRVSGNTIYF.

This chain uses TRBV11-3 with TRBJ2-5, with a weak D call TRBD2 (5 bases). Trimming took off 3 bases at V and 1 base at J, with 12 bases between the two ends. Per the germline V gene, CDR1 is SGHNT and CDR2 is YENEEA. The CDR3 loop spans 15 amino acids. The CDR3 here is CASSFGLGSQETQYF. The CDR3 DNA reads TGTGCCAGCAGCTTTGGACTCGGAAGCCAAGAGACCCAGTACTTC. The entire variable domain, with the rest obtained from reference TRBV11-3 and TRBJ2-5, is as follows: EAGVVQSPRYKIIEKKQPVAFWCNPISGHNTLYWYLQNLGQGPELLIRYENEEAVDDSQLPKDRFSAERLKGVDSTLKIQPAELGDSAVYLCASSFGLGSQETQYFGPGTRLLVL.

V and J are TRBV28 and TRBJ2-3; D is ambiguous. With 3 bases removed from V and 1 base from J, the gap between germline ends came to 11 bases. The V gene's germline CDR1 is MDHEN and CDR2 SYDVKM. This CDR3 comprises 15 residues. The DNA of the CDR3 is TGTGCCAGCAGTTTGAGAACAGCACGCACAGATACGCAGTATTTT. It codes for CASSLRTARTDTQYF. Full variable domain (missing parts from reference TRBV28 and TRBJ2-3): DVKVTQSSRYLVKRTGEKVFLECVQDMDHENMFWYRQDPGLGLRLIYFSYDVKMKEKGDIPEGYSVSREKKERFSLILESASTNQTSMYLCASSLRTARTDTQYFGPGTRLTVL.

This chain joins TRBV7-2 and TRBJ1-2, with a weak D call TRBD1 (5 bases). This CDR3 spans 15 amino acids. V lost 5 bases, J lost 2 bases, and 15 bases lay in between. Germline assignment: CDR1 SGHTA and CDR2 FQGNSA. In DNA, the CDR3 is TGTGCCAGCAGCCAAGACTTGACAGTGAACTATGGCTACACCTTC. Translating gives CASSQDLTVNYGYTF.

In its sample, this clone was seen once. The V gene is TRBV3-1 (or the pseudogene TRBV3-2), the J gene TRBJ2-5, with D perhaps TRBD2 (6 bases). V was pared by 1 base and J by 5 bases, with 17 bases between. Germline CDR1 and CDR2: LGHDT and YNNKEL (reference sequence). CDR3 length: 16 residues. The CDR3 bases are TGTGCCAGCAGCCAAGTCCTTCCGGGGGTTGGGGAGACCCAGTACTTC. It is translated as CASSQVLPGVGETQYF.

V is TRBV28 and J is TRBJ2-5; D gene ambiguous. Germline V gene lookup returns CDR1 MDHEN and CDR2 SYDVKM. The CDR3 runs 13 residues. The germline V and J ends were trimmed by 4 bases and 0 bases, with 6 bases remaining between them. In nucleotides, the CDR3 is TGTGCCAGCAGTTCGCGGTACCAAGAGACCCAGTACTTC. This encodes CASSSRYQETQYF.

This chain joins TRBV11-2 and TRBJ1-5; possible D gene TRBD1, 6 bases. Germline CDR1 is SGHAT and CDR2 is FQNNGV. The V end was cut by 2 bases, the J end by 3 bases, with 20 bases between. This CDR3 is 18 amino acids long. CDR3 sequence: CASSLSQGGGDVNQPQHF. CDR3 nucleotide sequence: TGTGCCAGCAGCTTATCACAGGGCGGAGGCGACGTCAATCAGCCCCAGCATTTT.

The DNA of the CDR3 is TGTGCCAGCTCACCACCGGGCACAGAAGGACCCCTCCACTTT. This encodes CASSPPGTEGPLHF. This chain joins TRBV18 and TRBJ1-6; D remains ambiguous. Germline V gene sequence: CDR1 KGHSH, CDR2 LQKENI. There are 14 residues in the CDR3. Trimming removed 0 bases at V and 12 bases at J, with 12 bases between.

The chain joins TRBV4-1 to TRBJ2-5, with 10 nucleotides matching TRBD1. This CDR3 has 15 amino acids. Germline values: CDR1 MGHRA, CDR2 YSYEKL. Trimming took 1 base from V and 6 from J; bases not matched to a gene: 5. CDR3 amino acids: CASSQVGTGVKTQYF. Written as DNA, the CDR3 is TGCGCCAGCAGCCAAGTTGGGACAGGGGTAAAGACCCAGTACTTC.

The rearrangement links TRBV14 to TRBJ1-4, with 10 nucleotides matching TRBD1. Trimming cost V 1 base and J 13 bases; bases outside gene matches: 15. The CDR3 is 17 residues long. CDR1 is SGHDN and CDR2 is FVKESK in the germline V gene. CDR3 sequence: CASSQGVTRTGGRRLFF. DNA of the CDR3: TGTGCCAGCAGCCAAGGGGTTACTCGGACAGGGGGTCGGCGACTGTTTTTT.

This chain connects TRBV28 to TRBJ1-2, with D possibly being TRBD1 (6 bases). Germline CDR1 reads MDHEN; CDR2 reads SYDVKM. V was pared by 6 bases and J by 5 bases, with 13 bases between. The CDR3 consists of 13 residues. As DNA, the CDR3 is TGTGCCAGCAGCACGTACAGGGCTTATGGCTACACCTTC. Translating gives CASSTYRAYGYTF.

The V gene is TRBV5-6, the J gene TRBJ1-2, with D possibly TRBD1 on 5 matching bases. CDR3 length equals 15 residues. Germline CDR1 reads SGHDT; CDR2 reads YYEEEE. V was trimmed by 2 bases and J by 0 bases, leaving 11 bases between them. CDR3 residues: CASSLTGNPNYGYTF. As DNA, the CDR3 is TGTGCCAGCAGCTTAACAGGCAATCCTAACTATGGCTACACCTTC. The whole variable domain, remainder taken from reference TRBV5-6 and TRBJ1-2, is DAGVTQSPTHLIKTRGQQVTLRCSPKSGHDTVSWYQQALGQGPQFIFQYYEEEERQRGNFPDRFSGHQFPNYSSELNVNALLLGDSALYLCASSLTGNPNYGYTFGSGTRLTVV.

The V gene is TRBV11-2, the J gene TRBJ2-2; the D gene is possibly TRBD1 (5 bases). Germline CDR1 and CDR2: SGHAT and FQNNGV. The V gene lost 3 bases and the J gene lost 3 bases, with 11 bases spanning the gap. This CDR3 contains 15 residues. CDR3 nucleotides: TGTGCCAGCAGCTTGACAGCTTCTGACACCGGGGAGCTGTTTTTT. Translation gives CASSLTASDTGELFF.

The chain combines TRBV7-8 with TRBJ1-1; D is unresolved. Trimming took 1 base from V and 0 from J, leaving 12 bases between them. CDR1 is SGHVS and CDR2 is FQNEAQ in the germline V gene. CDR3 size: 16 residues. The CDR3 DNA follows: TGTGCCAGCAGCTTAGTTCTATTGCAGGTGAACACTGAAGCTTTCTTT. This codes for CASSLVLLQVNTEAFF.